The following is a T cell receptor (beta chain) sequence with its context. The specificity of this receptor is unknown. Qualities for individual bases were not recorded, and no much larger clone is one base off. The sample belongs to a study of blood T cells in healthy people across ages (dated by TCRdb to the mid-2010s). For the study in its entirety: Template switching captured roughly one uniquely barcoded TCR beta cDNA molecule per two T cells in model experiments. To track age-related changes in TCR beta repertoire diversity, the study relied on deep sequencing normalized with unique cDNA molecular identifiers. Two additional independent replicas of 1 million unique cDNA reads from the same blood draw were analyzed for two donors (one aged 18 to 30 and one aged 80 or older). To avoid experimental bias, donors of different ages were distributed randomly across sequencing lanes. Four age groups were formed from the donors: young (average roughly 15 years), middle-aged (approximately 40), aged (about 62) and long-lived (around 82). What the authors observed across the whole study: Since profiling was done on bulk unsorted PBMCs, naive and antigen-experienced compartments could not be conclusively compared. Because the CMV infection status of the donors was unknown, age-related changes in expanded clonotypes may potentially have been confounded. The percentage of naive T cells measured by flow cytometry correlated strongly with observed TCR beta diversity. Compared with the aged group, more naive CD4+ T cells, fewer expanded clones and increased TCR diversity were shown by the long-lived group, suggesting age selection. Estimates of total diversity from one million sequenced T cells were regarded as lower bounds and underestimates. As age increased, observed TCR beta diversity per million T cells dropped in a roughly linear way, and a significant reduction was already evident by age 40.

Donors were 39 systemically healthy Caucasian individuals from Russia aged roughly 6 to 90 years. Each donor gave 8 to 10 milliliters of peripheral blood, drawn into EDTA-treated Vacutainer tubes. Ficoll-Paque density-gradient centrifugation was used to isolate PBMCs, with at least 6.5 million per sample. Total RNA, at least 5 micrograms per sample, was extracted from PBMCs with Trizol reagent. The percentages of naive CD45RAhigh/CD27high T cells were determined by flow cytometry on a PBMC aliquot from every donor. The germline V gene (reference sequence) yields DFQATT for CDR1 and SNEGSKA for CDR2. The CDR3 runs 15 residues from the cysteine to the phenylalanine. Just the 45-base CDR3 DNA is kept, in frame starting at base 1. V is trimmed back by 0 bases and J by 3 bases, and the junction contains 5 bases that no gene match accounts for. Library preparation used 5' RACE. TCRdb shows the sequencer as Illumina HiSeq 2500. A second PCR of roughly 6 to 12 cycles was run with a J-beta primer mix and a sample-barcoded 5' primer. A unique molecular identifier was introduced onto each TCR beta cDNA molecule by a template-switch 5' adaptor carrying 12 random nucleotides. Each sample yielded at least 2.5 million CDR3-containing paired-end reads. First-strand cDNA synthesis was performed from all RNA using the Mint cDNA synthesis kit, with priming by a TRBC-specific oligonucleotide. All cDNA was treated with uracil-DNA glycosylase and then went through a first 18-cycle PCR with the universal primers M1SS and BC2_uni_R. Processing in the source paper ran as follows. Each sample was normalized by randomly selecting 1 million high-quality reads, each carrying a distinct molecular identifier. Reads with shared molecular identifiers were discarded instead of being binned into consensus sequences. CDR3 identification, clonotype clustering and error correction used MiTCR with a Q25 quality threshold and the strictest error-elimination algorithm. Lower-bound total TCR beta diversity was estimated with a nonparametric unseen species model using Euler transformation. TCRdb took the public reads, trimmed them with fastp at Q25, ran MiXCR for clone calling and kept in-frame beta chains. Identical CDR3 proteins give one entry, which carries the most common genes and DNA. It is TCRdb's table, rather than the study itself, that gives the V and J calls and clone size. This sample is represented by about 1.6 million distinct CDR3 sequences; about 31% of them were singletons. The ten largest clones add up to about 11% of the sample.

The specimen was blood. This TCR was sampled from a woman aged 25 to 39 in good health. The chain joins TRBV20-1 to TRBJ1-1; 9 central bases correspond to TRBD1. The DNA is TGCAGTGCTAGAGACCCTAGACAGGGGGACACTGAAGCTTTCTTT. This sequence encodes CSARDPRQGDTEAFF.